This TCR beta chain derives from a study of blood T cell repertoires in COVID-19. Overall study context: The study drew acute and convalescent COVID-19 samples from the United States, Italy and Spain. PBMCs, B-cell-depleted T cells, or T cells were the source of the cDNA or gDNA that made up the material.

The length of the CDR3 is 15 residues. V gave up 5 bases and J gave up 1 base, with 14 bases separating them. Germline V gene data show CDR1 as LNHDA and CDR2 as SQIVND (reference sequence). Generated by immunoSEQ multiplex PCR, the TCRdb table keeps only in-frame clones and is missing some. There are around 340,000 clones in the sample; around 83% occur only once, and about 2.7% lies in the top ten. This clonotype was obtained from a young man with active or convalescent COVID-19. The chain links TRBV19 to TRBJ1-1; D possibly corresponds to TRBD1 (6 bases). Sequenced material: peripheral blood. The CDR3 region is CASSLRDTPNTEAFF. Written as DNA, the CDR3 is TGTGCCAGTAGTCTCAGGGACACCCCGAACACTGAAGCTTTCTTT.